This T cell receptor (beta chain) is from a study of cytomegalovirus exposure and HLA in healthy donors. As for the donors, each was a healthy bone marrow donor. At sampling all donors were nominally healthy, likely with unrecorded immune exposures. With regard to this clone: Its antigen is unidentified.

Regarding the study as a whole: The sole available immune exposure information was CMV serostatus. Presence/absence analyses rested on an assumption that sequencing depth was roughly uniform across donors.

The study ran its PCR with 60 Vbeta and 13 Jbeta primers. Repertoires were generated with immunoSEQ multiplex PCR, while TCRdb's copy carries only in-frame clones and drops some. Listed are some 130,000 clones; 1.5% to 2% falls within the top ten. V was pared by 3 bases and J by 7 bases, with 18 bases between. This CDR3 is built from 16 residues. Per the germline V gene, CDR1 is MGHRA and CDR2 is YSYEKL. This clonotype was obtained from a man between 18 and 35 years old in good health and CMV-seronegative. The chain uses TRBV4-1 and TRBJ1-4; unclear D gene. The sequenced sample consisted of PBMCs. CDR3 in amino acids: CASSHFGLTSREKLFF. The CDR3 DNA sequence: TGCGCCAGCAGCCACTTTGGACTCACTTCTCGTGAAAAACTGTTTTTT.